This TCR beta chain was recovered during a study of T-cell memory formation after mild COVID-19. The germline CDR1 and CDR2 sequences are SGHAT and FQNNGV. The CDR3 is 14 residues long. Between the trimmed V and J ends, which lost 5 bases and 5 bases, there was a span of 15 bases. This clonotype was detected many times. What it recognizes is unknown. General observations from the study: CD4+ contracting clones were mainly CM and EM; CD8+ ones, EMRA. A subset of responding clones appeared in pre-infection memory, suggesting cross-reactive memory joined. Clones contracting across day 15 to 85 had a balanced CD4/CD8 profile; later expanding clones leaned CD4+. Whether second-wave clones peaking at day 37 were SARS-CoV-2 specific went unconfirmed.

TCRdb itself ran the 5' RACE reads through MiXCR, one entry per CDR3 protein. The table shows under 550,000 distinct CDR3 sequences, with 18% occurring only once. The receptor was isolated from a man aged 18 to 29 who had mild COVID-19 (a few samples of this study predate the infection). Cell type and time point are not known. The source material was PBMCs or a T cell subset sorted from them (not recorded which). V gene TRBV11-2 combines with J gene TRBJ2-5, with a tentative D call TRBD2 (5 bases). The CDR3 coding sequence is TGTGCCAGCAGCACCGCTAGAGGGTGGGAGACCCAGTACTTC. Translation gives CASSTARGWETQYF.